A selection of T cell receptor beta chains follows, all from one sample in a study of Ad26.COV2.S vaccination and SARS-CoV-2 variants. Sequenced by immunoSEQ multiplex PCR; TCRdb stores in-frame clones only, minus some. The data show 500,000 or so clones, with about 88% seen just once and approximately 2.5% held by the top ten. Specimen: peripheral blood, collected in a trial of Ad26.COV2.S vaccine versus placebo. These receptors all stem from a person between 18 and 65 years old who received the Ad26.COV2.S COVID-19 vaccine or a placebo. The CDR3 runs from the conserved cysteine through the conserved F or W. D genes are given only for firm matches. Some rows mark clone size as missing; the rest say once, few, many or name a class of expanded clone.

d_call	v_call	j_call	clone_size	cdr3_length	cdr3_aa	cdr3_nt
-	TRBV4-2	TRBJ1-6	-	17	CASSQVFLPANNSPLHF	TGTGCCAGCAGCCAAGTCTTTCTGCCAGCAAATAATTCACCCCTCCACTTT
TRBD2	TRBV18	TRBJ2-4	-	20	CASSPLPTSGGPLAKNIQYF	TGTGCCAGCTCACCCCTCCCAACTAGCGGGGGGCCCCTAGCCAAAAACATTCAGTACTTC
-	TRBV2	TRBJ2-7	-	13	CASSEGNTYEQYF	TGTGCCAGCAGTGAAGGAAACACCTACGAGCAGTACTTC
-	TRBV30	TRBJ1-5	-	13	CAWEKGFNQPQHF	TGTGCCTGGGAGAAGGGATTCAATCAGCCCCAGCATTTT
-	TRBV19	TRBJ2-2	-	15	CASSIGLLNTGELFF	TGTGCCAGTAGTATAGGGCTTCTGAACACCGGGGAGCTGTTTTTT
TRBD1	TRBV4-3	TRBJ2-1	-	15	CASSSRDRGYNEQFF	TGCGCCAGCAGCTCTCGGGACAGGGGTTACAATGAGCAGTTCTTC
-	TRBV30	TRBJ1-1	-	13	CAQSQDVNTEAFF	TGTGCCCAGAGTCAGGATGTGAACACTGAAGCTTTCTTT
TRBD2	TRBV6-5	TRBJ2-5	-	14	CASSRTSGGETQYF	TGTGCCAGCAGCCGGACTAGCGGGGGAGAGACCCAGTACTTC
TRBD1	TRBV11-2	TRBJ1-1	-	11	CATLQGDEAFF	TGTGCCACGCTACAGGGGGATGAAGCTTTCTTT
-	TRBV5-5	TRBJ1-1	-	15	CASSLASLTTTEAFF	TGTGCCAGCAGCTTGGCGTCCCTAACGACAACTGAAGCTTTCTTT
TRBD1	TRBV7-6	TRBJ1-3	-	17	CASSLGQGAISGNTIYF	TGTGCCAGCAGCTTAGGACAGGGGGCAATCTCTGGAAACACCATATATTTT
-	TRBV11-2	TRBJ2-1	-	18	CASSLDPTRLRSYNEQFF	TGTGCCAGCAGCTTAGACCCAACTAGGCTCCGCTCCTACAATGAGCAGTTCTTC
-	TRBV28	TRBJ1-4	-	14	CASSPPWDDEKLFF	TGTGCCAGCAGTCCCCCCTGGGACGATGAAAAACTGTTTTTT
TRBD2	TRBV7-2	TRBJ2-1	-	15	CASSLTSGMDNEQFF	TGTGCCAGCAGCCTGACTAGCGGGATGGACAATGAGCAGTTCTTC
-	TRBV30	TRBJ1-5	-	13	CAWNNRGNQPQHF	TGTGCCTGGAATAATCGTGGGAATCAGCCCCAGCATTTT
-	TRBV18	TRBJ1-4	-	16	CASSPRAAAVDEKLFF	TGTGCCAGCTCACCACGGGCAGCCGCCGTGGATGAAAAACTGTTTTTT
TRBD1	TRBV18	TRBJ1-4	-	13	CASSSEQGQKLFF	TGTGCCAGCTCATCCGAACAGGGACAGAAACTGTTTTTT
-	TRBV11-1	TRBJ1-1	-	12	CASSWGQSEAFF	TGTGCCAGCAGTTGGGGGCAGTCTGAAGCTTTCTTT
-	TRBV3-1/TRBV3-2	TRBJ2-4	once	16	CASSLYVTGHVNIQYF	TGTGCCAGCAGCCTCTACGTCACGGGACACGTTAACATTCAGTACTTC
TRBD1	TRBV7-3	TRBJ2-2	once	20	CASSFPTGGAVFPNTGELFF	TGTGCCAGCAGCTTCCCGACAGGGGGCGCCGTGTTTCCGAACACCGGGGAGCTGTTTTTT
-	TRBV2	TRBJ2-2	-	13	CASSQGFTGELFF	TGTGCCAGCAGTCAAGGGTTTACCGGGGAGCTGTTTTTT
-	TRBV5-4	TRBJ2-6	-	16	CASSSGPPPGANVLTF	TGTGCCAGCAGCTCGGGACCGCCGCCTGGGGCCAACGTCCTGACTTTC
-	TRBV19	TRBJ2-6	once	13	CASQPSGANVLTF	TGTGCCAGCCAACCCTCTGGGGCCAACGTCCTGACTTTC
-	TRBV20-1	TRBJ1-5	-	11	CSATANQPQHF	TGCAGTGCTACCGCTAATCAGCCCCAGCATTTT
TRBD1	TRBV6-5	TRBJ1-1	-	15	CASSYSAGGNTEAFF	TGTGCCAGCAGTTACTCGGCAGGGGGCAACACTGAAGCTTTCTTT
-	TRBV6-6	TRBJ1-5	-	16	CASSSPNQGTSGTQHF	TGTGCCAGCAGTTCCCCGAATCAGGGAACCTCGGGGACCCAGCATTTT
-	TRBV24-1	TRBJ2-3	-	13	CATEGLSTDTQYF	TGTGCCACGGAGGGACTTAGCACAGATACGCAGTATTTT
-	TRBV2	TRBJ1-5	-	14	CASSGSTANQPQHF	TGTGCCAGCAGTGGCAGTACCGCCAATCAGCCCCAGCATTTT
TRBD2	TRBV6-1	TRBJ2-7	-	14	CASSELWGGEEQYF	TGTGCCAGCAGTGAACTCTGGGGGGGGGAGGAGCAGTACTTC
-	TRBV24-1	TRBJ1-2	once	15	CATSDPATDNEPTTF	TGTGCCACCAGTGACCCGGCGACAGATAACGAACCTACCACCTTC
-	TRBV19	TRBJ2-1	once	13	CASSMGQSAEQFF	TGTGCCAGTAGTATGGGACAATCGGCTGAGCAGTTCTTC
-	TRBV15	TRBJ1-3	-	13	CATSRDQGNTIYF	TGTGCCACCAGCAGAGATCAAGGAAACACCATATATTTT
-	TRBV9	TRBJ1-2	-	12	CASSPTQGGYTF	TGTGCCAGCAGCCCAACTCAGGGCGGCTACACCTTC
-	TRBV30	TRBJ1-5	few	15	CAWSAWGVGNQPQHF	TGTGCCTGGAGTGCATGGGGGGTCGGCAATCAGCCCCAGCATTTT
TRBD1	TRBV18	TRBJ1-2	-	15	CASSRGTGLNYGYTF	TGTGCCAGCTCAAGGGGGACAGGGTTGAACTATGGCTACACCTTC
-	TRBV5-1	TRBJ2-1	-	15	CASSLVASEWNEQFF	TGCGCCAGCAGCTTGGTGGCTAGCGAATGGAATGAGCAGTTCTTC
-	TRBV6-2/TRBV6-3	TRBJ2-3	-	18	CASSYSSSRATSTDTQYF	TGTGCCAGCAGTTACTCGAGTAGCCGGGCTACCAGCACAGATACGCAGTATTTT
-	TRBV28	TRBJ1-1	-	17	CASSFLLGASRDTEAFF	TGTGCCAGCAGTTTTTTACTTGGTGCATCGAGGGACACTGAAGCTTTCTTT
TRBD2	TRBV29-1	TRBJ2-3	-	16	CSVVGTSGLSTDTQYF	TGCAGCGTTGTCGGGACTAGCGGTCTGAGCACAGATACGCAGTATTTT
-	TRBV4-3	TRBJ1-5	-	15	CASSQAAGSNQPQHF	TGCGCCAGCAGCCAAGCTGCAGGAAGCAATCAGCCCCAGCATTTT
TRBD1	TRBV29-1	TRBJ1-2	-	13	CSVGGGSNYGYTF	TGCAGCGTTGGAGGGGGCTCCAACTATGGCTACACCTTC
-	TRBV7-2	TRBJ1-1	once	15	CASSLLGISLTEAFF	TGTGCCAGCAGCCTACTGGGTATCTCGTTAACTGAAGCTTTCTTT
TRBD1	TRBV5-5	TRBJ2-3	-	16	CASSPFDRGTADTQYF	TGTGCCAGCAGCCCCTTTGACAGGGGAACCGCAGATACGCAGTATTTT
TRBD1	TRBV6-2/TRBV6-3	TRBJ1-2	-	15	CASSPSRGQLYGYTF	TGTGCCAGCAGCCCCTCCCGGGGACAGCTCTATGGCTACACCTTC
TRBD1	TRBV6-1	TRBJ1-4	-	18	CASSESPSGTGFGEKLFF	TGTGCCAGCAGTGAATCGCCCTCCGGGACAGGGTTTGGGGAAAAACTGTTTTTT
-	TRBV29-1	TRBJ1-3	-	11	CSVKQGWTIYF	TGCAGCGTGAAACAGGGATGGACCATATATTTT
TRBD2	TRBV4-3	TRBJ2-6	-	17	CASSQWYGGSGANVLTF	TGCGCCAGCAGCCAGTGGTACGGGGGGTCTGGGGCCAACGTCCTGACTTTC
-	TRBV6-5	TRBJ2-1	-	14	CASRPTGTYNEQFF	TGTGCCAGCAGACCTACCGGGACCTACAATGAGCAGTTCTTC
-	TRBV20-1	TRBJ2-5	-	11	CSARREETQYF	TGCAGTGCTAGGAGGGAAGAGACCCAGTACTTC
-	TRBV6-1	TRBJ2-5	-	15	CASSEGLVLQETQYF	TGTGCCAGCAGTGAAGGTCTAGTCTTACAAGAGACCCAGTACTTC
TRBD2	TRBV2	TRBJ2-5	once	16	CASSPRTSGYQETQYF	TGTGCCAGCAGTCCAAGGACTAGCGGGTACCAAGAGACCCAGTACTTC
TRBD2	TRBV15	TRBJ2-1	-	17	CATSSGLRLAGLEEQFF	TGTGCCACCAGCAGCGGACTCCGACTAGCGGGTTTGGAAGAGCAGTTCTTC
TRBD1	TRBV7-2	TRBJ2-5	-	16	CASSVSGTGWGETQYF	TGTGCCAGCAGCGTTTCCGGGACAGGGTGGGGAGAGACCCAGTACTTC
-	TRBV5-1	TRBJ2-3	once	15	CASSLELTGADTQYF	TGCGCCAGCAGCTTGGAATTGACGGGGGCGGATACGCAGTATTTT
-	TRBV18	TRBJ1-1	-	16	CASSPRGSLAWGEAFF	TGTGCCAGCTCACCCCGAGGGAGCCTTGCTTGGGGTGAAGCTTTCTTT
TRBD2	TRBV9	TRBJ2-1	-	16	CASSVVSGGGAGEQFF	TGTGCCAGCAGCGTAGTGTCCGGCGGGGGGGCCGGTGAGCAGTTCTTC
-	TRBV9	TRBJ2-5	-	14	CASSRDGSGETQYF	TGTGCCAGCAGCCGAGATGGATCGGGGGAGACCCAGTACTTC
-	TRBV19	TRBJ2-3	few	16	CASSMYLRDSTDTQYF	TGTGCCAGTAGTATGTACCTTCGGGATAGCACAGATACGCAGTATTTT